The 8 T cell receptor beta chains listed next were all sequenced from one sample in a study of a mutant IDH1 vaccine in newly diagnosed glioma. Generated by immunoSEQ multiplex PCR, the TCRdb table keeps only in-frame clones and is missing some. This sample yields approximately 52,000 clones, of which 76% are seen a single time; around 4.9% belongs to the top ten. Their antigens remain unidentified. Noted time point: week 47, end of study. Mutant IDH1 20-mer peptide, at 300 ug, made up each vaccine dose, with topical imiquimod. Specimen: PBMCs, collected from a glioma patient whose treatment included an IDH1 peptide vaccine. These receptors were collected from a woman in her forties with glioma. Some clones in this sample may be carry-over from other donors' samples.

The rearrangement uses TRBV9 and TRBJ1-6; no definite D call. Per the germline V gene, CDR1 is SGDLS and CDR2 is YYNGEE. V was cut by 3 bases and J by 0 bases, with 4 bases left in between. This CDR3 contains 14 residues. CDR3 protein: CASSDGSYNSPLHF. The CDR3 DNA reads as TGTGCCAGCAGCGATGGCTCCTATAATTCACCCCTCCACTTT.

The chain couples TRBV5-4 to TRBJ2-2; D remains ambiguous. Per the germline V gene, CDR1 is SGHNT and CDR2 is YYREEE (reference sequence). The CDR3 is 17 amino acids. Trimming cost V 0 bases and J 6 bases, with 18 bases left between them. The CDR3: CASSLGPGRPGPGELFF. The DNA of the CDR3 is TGTGCCAGCAGCTTGGGCCCGGGTAGGCCTGGGCCCGGGGAGCTGTTTTTT.

The chain couples TRBV7-2 to TRBJ2-1, with no clear D. The germline V and J ends were trimmed by 7 bases and 4 bases, with 11 bases remaining between them. There are 13 residues in the CDR3. Germline CDR1 reads SGHTA; CDR2 reads FQGNSA. DNA of the CDR3: TGTGCCAGCAACCCGTCCCTATACAATGAGCAGTTCTTC. Translating gives CASNPSLYNEQFF.

V is TRBV15 and J is TRBJ1-5; TRBD1 is a possible D gene (5 bases). The V gene lost 0 bases and the J gene lost 5 bases, with 23 bases spanning the gap. The CDR3 consists of 19 residues. Germline V lookup: CDR1 LNHNV, CDR2 YYDKDF (reference sequence). CDR3 amino acids: CATSRDLGRVINRDQPQHF. The CDR3 DNA is TGTGCCACCAGCAGAGATCTTGGCAGGGTGATCAACAGAGATCAGCCCCAGCATTTT.

V usage is TRBV19 and J usage is TRBJ1-3, with D possibly matching TRBD1 (5 bases). Trimming removed 4 bases at V and 0 bases at J, with 10 bases between. Looked up from germline, CDR1 is LNHDA and CDR2 is SQIVND (reference sequence). This CDR3 has 15 residues. In DNA form, the CDR3 reads TGTGCCAGTAGTACCGGACAAACCTCTGGAAACACCATATATTTT. It encodes CASSTGQTSGNTIYF.

There are a few counts of this clone. The J gene is TRBJ1-2, the V gene TRBV12-5; D remains unclear. Trimming took off 6 bases at V and 0 bases at J, with 2 bases between the two ends. The CDR3 is 11 amino acids. Germline V gene sequence: CDR1 LGHNT, CDR2 FRNRAP. In DNA, the CDR3 is TGTGCTAGTGGCACTAACTATGGCTACACCTTC. Its protein product is CASGTNYGYTF.

The V call is TRBV19, the J call TRBJ1-2, with TRBD1 as a possible D gene (5 bases). CDR1 is LNHDA, CDR2 SQIVND, per germline (reference sequence). The CDR3 spans 14 residues. Trimming removed 1 base from V and 5 bases from J, with 11 bases in between. The CDR3 DNA reads as TGTGCCAGTAGTATAGTAGGGGTTGGGTATGGCTACACCTTC. Amino acid sequence: CASSIVGVGYGYTF.

This chain connects TRBV7-6 to TRBJ2-2; the match to TRBD1 covers 9 bases. Looked up from germline, CDR1 is SGHVS and CDR2 is FNYEAQ. The V segment lost 1 base and the J segment 5 bases; nucleotides outside the gene matches: 5. The CDR3 sequence is 16 residues long. As DNA, the CDR3 is TGTGCCAGCAGCTTAGGGGACAGGGCGAGTACCGGGGAGCTGTTTTTT. Its translation: CASSLGDRASTGELFF.